This TCR beta chain emerged from a study of blood T cells in healthy people across ages. Per the germline V gene, CDR1 is SGDLS and CDR2 is YYNGEE. CDR3 size: 15 residues. Trimming removed 0 bases from V and 0 bases from J, with 9 bases in between. The authors ran a second PCR of about 6 to 12 cycles using a sample-barcoded 5' primer and a J-beta primer mix. One entry per CDR3 protein results from TCRdb running MiXCR on the 5' RACE reads. The table shows hundreds of thousands of distinct CDR3 sequences, with around 20% occurring only once. The V gene is TRBV9, the J gene TRBJ2-5; D ambiguous. The sequenced material came from blood. The receptor was isolated from a man between 65 and 80 years old in good health. The CDR3 loop is CASSVAPGDQETQYF. The DNA of the CDR3 is TGTGCCAGCAGCGTAGCTCCTGGAGACCAAGAGACCCAGTACTTC. The full variable domain, with the rest looked up from reference TRBV9 and TRBJ2-5, is DSGVTQTPKHLITATGQRVTLRCSPRSGDLSVYWYQQSLDQGLQFLIQYYNGEERAKGNILERFSAQQFPDLHSELNLSSLELGDSALYFCASSVAPGDQETQYFGPGTRLLVL.